This T cell receptor beta chain appears in the sequencing data of a study of T cell responses to AZD1222 COVID-19 vaccine. CDR3 length equals 15 residues. CDR1 and CDR2 (germline): MNHEY, SVGEGT. Trimming cost V 0 bases and J 7 bases, with 16 bases left between them. Comment on this clone: Its antigen is as yet unknown.

General observations from the study: Among the donors, most were white British and more were female, and clonal diversity was possibly underestimated. Spike-specific TCR breadth and depth were elevated following two AZD1222 doses.

Using immunoSEQ multiplex PCR, the repertoire was profiled, and TCRdb retains in-frame clones only, with some absent. The repertoire has about 66,000 clones, 87% of them found once; the top ten carry around 16%. Sequencing used peripheral blood, obtained on day 0 of AZD1222 vaccination. The origin of this receptor is an adult in good health. The chain combines TRBV6-2 or TRBV6-3 with TRBJ2-7, with D possibly matching TRBD2 (7 bases). CDR3 sequence: CASSYSSGGPGEQYF. The CDR3 DNA sequence: TGTGCCAGCAGTTACTCTTCGGGGGGCCCGGGGGAGCAGTACTTC.